The sequence of this T cell receptor (beta chain) was determined in a study of memory CD4+ T cells and cytomegalovirus serostatus. The sort gate was single viable CD3+CD4+CD8-CD45RO+ cells for memory CD4+ T cells. CMV serostatus came from serum IgG against pp150, pp28, p38, p52. About this clone itself: Its antigen is as yet unknown.

Repertoires were generated with immunoSEQ multiplex PCR, while TCRdb's copy carries only in-frame clones and drops some. The data hold tens of thousands of clones, with about 81% observed a single time. Study results and limitations: Each of 65 to 75 CMV-associated TCRbeta sequences occurred in one to five individuals. Suggested: most of the CMV-linked TCR signature lies in CD4+ memory cells.

This CDR3 spans 16 amino acids. J was trimmed by 0 bases and V by 6 bases; bases with no gene match: 11. Germline CDR1 MNHNY, CDR2 SVGAGI (reference sequence). The chain couples TRBV6-6 to TRBJ2-7; 7 nucleotides agree with TRBD2. Material: memory CD4+ T cells from blood. The clonotype comes from an adult in good health and CMV-seronegative. The CDR3 DNA follows: TGTGCCAGCAGCCTTCGGTCCCAGCGGGACTCCTACGAGCAGTACTTC. Its protein product is CASSLRSQRDSYEQYF.